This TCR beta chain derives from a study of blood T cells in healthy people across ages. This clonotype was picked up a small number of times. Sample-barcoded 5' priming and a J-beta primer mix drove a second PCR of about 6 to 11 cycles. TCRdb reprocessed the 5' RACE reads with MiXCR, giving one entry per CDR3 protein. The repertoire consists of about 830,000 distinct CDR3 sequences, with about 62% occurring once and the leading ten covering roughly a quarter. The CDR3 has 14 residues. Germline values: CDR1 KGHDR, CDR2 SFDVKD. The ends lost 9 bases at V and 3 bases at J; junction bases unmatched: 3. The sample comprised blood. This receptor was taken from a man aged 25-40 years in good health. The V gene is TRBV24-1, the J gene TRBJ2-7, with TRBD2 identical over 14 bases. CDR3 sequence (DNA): TGTGCCACCGGGACTAGCGGGGGAAGCTACGAGCAGTACTTC. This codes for CATGTSGGSYEQYF.